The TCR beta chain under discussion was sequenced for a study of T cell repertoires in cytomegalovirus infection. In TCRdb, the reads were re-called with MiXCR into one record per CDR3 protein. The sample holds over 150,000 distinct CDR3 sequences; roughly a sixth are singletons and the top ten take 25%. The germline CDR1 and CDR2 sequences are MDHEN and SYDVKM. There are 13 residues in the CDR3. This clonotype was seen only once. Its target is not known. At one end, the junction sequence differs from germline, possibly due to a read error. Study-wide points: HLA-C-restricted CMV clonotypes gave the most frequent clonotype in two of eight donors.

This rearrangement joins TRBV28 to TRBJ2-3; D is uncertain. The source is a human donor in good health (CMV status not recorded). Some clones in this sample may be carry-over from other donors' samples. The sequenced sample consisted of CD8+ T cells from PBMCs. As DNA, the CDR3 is TGTGCCAGCAGTTTTAGGCTCACAAATACGCAGTATTTT. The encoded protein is CASSFRLTNTQYF.